This T cell receptor beta chain was sequenced for a study of T cell changes during pregnancy in multiple sclerosis. The CDR3 extends over 14 amino acids. CDR1 and CDR2 from the germline V gene are KGHSH and LQKENI. V shed 5 bases and J shed 3 bases, with 13 bases lying between them. Clones were sequenced by immunoSEQ multiplex PCR, and TCRdb holds only the in-frame ones, with some missing. The sample gives tens of thousands of clones, about 88% of which show up once; roughly 0.79% is in the top ten. The input for sequencing was CD4+ T cells from peripheral blood mononuclear cells, taken in the second trimester of pregnancy. J is TRBJ1-1 and V is TRBV18; D possibly corresponds to TRBD1 (6 bases). The receptor was derived from a female donor with multiple sclerosis, enrolled in a pregnancy study. The CDR3 DNA sequence: TGTGCCAGCTCATCTACAGGGAGGGACACTGAAGCTTTCTTT. Encoded protein: CASSSTGRDTEAFF. The variable domain in full, with the rest retrieved from reference TRBV18 and TRBJ1-1, is NAGVMQNPRHLVRRRGQEARLRCSPMKGHSHVYWYRQLPEEGLKFMVYLQKENIIDESGMPKERFSAEFPKEGPSILRIQQVVRGDSAAYFCASSSTGRDTEAFFGQGTRLTVV.